The 28 T cell receptor beta chains in this list originate from one sample, sequenced in a study of technical replicates of blood from four donors. The protocol was immunoSEQ multiplex PCR, while the TCRdb copy is restricted to in-frame clones and leaves out a portion. The profile shows about 84,000 clones, 97% of them singletons. Sequencing was performed on T cells isolated from PBMCs. The receptors derive from a human donor in good health.

V usage is TRBV7-2 and J usage is TRBJ2-1, with a tentative D call TRBD1 (5 bases). CDR3 length: 15 amino acids. CDR1 and CDR2 (germline): SGHTA, FQGNSA. The V end lost 5 bases, the J end lost 0 bases, and 11 bases lay between the germline ends. The CDR3 DNA is TGTGCCAGCAGCCAGGGTTCCCTCTCCTACAATGAGCAGTTCTTC. Residues: CASSQGSLSYNEQFF.

This chain uses TRBV5-1 with TRBJ2-5; D is possibly TRBD1 (5 bases). V was clipped by 5 bases and J by 4 bases, with 12 bases between them. Germline-derived CDR1 and CDR2 are SGHRS and YFSETQ. The CDR3 has 13 residues. CDR3 nucleotide sequence: TGCGCCAGCAGGCAGGGATCGGGAGAGACCCAGTACTTC. It is translated as CASRQGSGETQYF.

The chain couples TRBV7-3 to TRBJ2-2; D is ambiguous. Germline-derived CDR1 and CDR2 are SGHTA and FQGTGA. V gave up 1 base and J gave up 1 base, with 10 bases separating them. The CDR3 extends over 16 amino acids. In DNA, the CDR3 is TGTGCCAGCAGCTTAAATTCCCTAGTGAACACCGGGGAGCTGTTTTTT. Protein sequence: CASSLNSLVNTGELFF.

The rearrangement joins TRBV19 to TRBJ2-5, with 10 bases fitting TRBD2. The CDR3 covers 17 residues. CDR1 is LNHDA, CDR2 SQIVND, per germline (reference sequence). The V gene end was trimmed by 10 bases and the J gene end by 9 bases; junction bases not matched to a gene: 23. CDR3 nucleotides: TGTGCCAAGTACAAAAGGCAGGAGTCTAGCGGGGGAGTACCCCAGTACTTC. As protein: CAKYKRQESSGGVPQYF.

The V call is TRBV9, the J call TRBJ1-6; D is undetermined. CDR3 length: 16 amino acids. Trimming removed 0 bases from V and 3 bases from J, with 10 bases in between. In germline, CDR1 is SGDLS, CDR2 YYNGEE. CDR3 in amino acids: CASSVGGKGYNSPLHF. The CDR3 DNA is TGTGCCAGCAGCGTAGGAGGGAAGGGCTATAATTCACCCCTCCACTTT.

CDR3 nucleotides: TGTGCCAGCCGAAGATTAAGAGAATCATATAACTATGGCTACACCTTC. Its translation: CASRRLRESYNYGYTF. The chain employs TRBV11-2 and TRBJ1-2; D not certain. The CDR3 consists of 16 residues. Germline V gives CDR1 SGHAT, CDR2 FQNNGV. V was clipped by 8 bases and J by 1 base, with 20 bases between them.

The chain joins TRBV6-4 to TRBJ2-2; 7 positions match TRBD1. In germline, CDR1 is MRHNA, CDR2 SNTAGT. The V and J ends lost 4 bases and 4 bases, in that order; junction bases with no gene match: 6. The CDR3 consists of 15 residues. DNA of the CDR3: TGTGCCAGCAGTGTAGGGGGCCGGGGCACCGGGGAGCTGTTTTTT. Protein: CASSVGGRGTGELFF.

The CDR3 DNA is TGTGCCAGCAGGCTGACACTGGGTGGCTACACCTTC. Encoded protein: CASRLTLGGYTF. V usage is TRBV5-6 and J usage is TRBJ1-2; no definite D call. V was shortened by 5 bases and J by 7 bases, with 12 bases between the two germline ends. Germline loops: CDR1 SGHDT, CDR2 YYEEEE. This CDR3 has 12 amino acids.

V and J are TRBV7-3 and TRBJ2-7; D might be TRBD2 (5 bases). CDR3 length equals 14 residues. Germline V gene sequence: CDR1 SGHTA, CDR2 FQGTGA. The V end was cut by 4 bases, the J end by 0 bases, with 10 bases between. The CDR3 is CASSSRTASYEQYF. CDR3 DNA: TGTGCCAGCAGCTCAAGGACTGCCTCCTACGAGCAGTACTTC.

The chain is built from TRBV15 and TRBJ1-4; D unresolved. The germline V and J ends were trimmed by 8 bases and 4 bases, with 17 bases remaining between them. CDR3 length: 15 residues. CDR1 is LNHNV and CDR2 is YYDKDF in the germline V gene (reference sequence). CDR3 DNA: TGTGCCACCGCACGACCGGGAGACAATAATGAAAAACTGTTTTTT. It translates to CATARPGDNNEKLFF.

V usage is TRBV7-2 and J usage is TRBJ2-3; possibly TRBD2 for D (7 bases). CDR3 length: 16 amino acids. CDR1 and CDR2 (germline): SGHTA, FQGNSA. V was clipped by 6 bases and J by 3 bases, with 19 bases between them. The DNA of the CDR3 is TGTGCCAGCAGGAATAGAGGGGGGGCCTGGACAGATACGCAGTATTTT. Its translation is CASRNRGGAWTDTQYF. The full variable domain, rest sourced from reference TRBV7-2 and TRBJ2-3, is GAGVSQSPSNKVTEKGKDVELRCDPISGHTALYWYRQSLGQGLEFLIYFQGNSAPDKSGLPSDRFSAERTGGSVSTLTIQRTQQEDSAVYLCASRNRGGAWTDTQYFGPGTRLTVL.

This sequence joins TRBV27 and TRBJ1-2; the D is unclear. This CDR3 has 13 residues. Germline CDR1 and CDR2: MNHEY and SMNVEV (reference sequence). Trimming removed 3 bases from V and 8 bases from J, with 13 bases in between. In nucleotides, the CDR3 is TGTGCCAGCAGTTTCGGCGGGAAGGTGGGCTACACCTTC. Its protein product is CASSFGGKVGYTF.

The gene calls are TRBV27 and TRBJ2-1; TRBD1 might be the D (5 bases). CDR3 size: 13 residues. V lost 0 bases and J lost 12, with 12 bases in between. Germline lookup yields CDR1 MNHEY and CDR2 SMNVEV (reference sequence). The CDR3 protein is CASSLSTGTVQFF. CDR3 DNA: TGTGCCAGCAGTTTATCTACAGGTACTGTGCAGTTCTTC.

V usage is TRBV7-2 and J usage is TRBJ1-6; D possibly corresponds to TRBD1 (6 bases). In germline, CDR1 is SGHTA, CDR2 FQGNSA. V was trimmed by 4 bases and J by 9 bases, leaving 16 bases between them. This CDR3 spans 15 amino acids. The CDR3: CASSYSTGSFSPLHF. The CDR3 DNA is TGTGCCAGCAGCTACTCAACAGGGAGCTTTTCACCCCTCCACTTT.

The chain recombines TRBV18 with TRBJ1-2; no clear D gene. The CDR3 totals 15 residues. Trimming cost V 2 bases and J 2 bases, with 12 bases left between them. Germline CDR1 is KGHSH and CDR2 is LQKENI. CDR3 residues: CASSPVGGENYGYTF. CDR3 coding DNA: TGTGCCAGCTCACCAGTAGGAGGAGAAAACTATGGCTACACCTTC.

This clone was observed a single time. The V and J genes are TRBV5-1 and TRBJ1-1; tentatively, D is TRBD1 (6 bases). Germline CDR1 SGHRS, CDR2 YFSETQ. This CDR3 has 17 residues. Trimming stripped 4 bases from V and 4 bases from J, with 23 bases between. The CDR3 region has the DNA TGCGCCAGCAGCCTGAGAGCAGGGGACGCCATAGGCACTGAAGCTTTCTTT. This encodes CASSLRAGDAIGTEAFF. The full variable domain, with the rest looked up from reference TRBV5-1 and TRBJ1-1, is KAGVTQTPRYLIKTRGQQVTLSCSPISGHRSVSWYQQTPGQGLQFLFEYFSETQRNKGNFPGRFSGRQFSNSRSEMNVSTLELGDSALYLCASSLRAGDAIGTEAFFGQGTRLTVV.

The chain couples TRBV5-1 to TRBJ2-5; 7 nucleotides align to TRBD2. This CDR3 is built from 15 residues. Germline V gene sequence: CDR1 SGHRS, CDR2 YFSETQ. The trim removed 1 base at V and 4 bases at J, leaving 7 bases unmatched. The CDR3 here is CASSLRAGVPETQYF. Here the CDR3 DNA reads TGCGCCAGCAGCTTGAGGGCGGGAGTCCCAGAGACCCAGTACTTC.

DNA of the CDR3: TGCGCCAGCAGTGAATCCGGGGGAAACTACAATGAGCAGTTCTTC. This gives the protein CASSESGGNYNEQFF. V is TRBV10-1 and J is TRBJ2-1; TRBD2 is a possible D gene (6 bases). The V end was cut by 3 bases, the J end by 3 bases, with 12 bases between. This CDR3 spans 15 amino acids. The V gene's germline CDR1 is WNHNN and CDR2 SYGVQD (reference sequence).

The chain carries TRBV29-1 and TRBJ2-7; the match to TRBD2 covers 13 bases. V gave up 4 bases and J gave up 2 bases; unmatched junction bases: 11. Germline lookup yields CDR1 SQVTM and CDR2 ANQGSEA. The CDR3 has 17 amino acids. CDR3 amino acids: CSVAGLAGRGGTYEQYF. The CDR3 nucleotides are TGCAGCGTTGCGGGACTAGCGGGAAGGGGTGGGACCTACGAGCAGTACTTC.

The chain employs TRBV18 and TRBJ1-3, with no clear D. Germline values: CDR1 KGHSH, CDR2 LQKENI. The CDR3 has 18 amino acids. Trimming removed 6 bases at V and 0 bases at J, with 21 bases between. CDR3 in amino acids: CASSPFPASQFSGNTIYF. The CDR3 nucleotides are TGTGCCAGCTCTCCTTTCCCAGCGAGCCAGTTCTCTGGAAACACCATATATTTT.

V gene TRBV10-2 combines with J gene TRBJ1-4; maybe TRBD1 (5 bases). The V end was cut by 3 bases, the J end by 5 bases, with 7 bases between. The CDR3 has 13 amino acids. From germline, CDR1 is WSHSY and CDR2 SAAADI. Here the CDR3 DNA reads TGCGCCAGCAGTGAATCAGGGAATGAAAAACTGTTTTTT. This sequence encodes CASSESGNEKLFF.

This sequence joins TRBV2 and TRBJ1-2; 8 bases are a match to TRBD1. This CDR3 has 14 amino acids. Germline CDR1 is SNHLY and CDR2 is FYNNEI. After removal of 4 bases from V and 2 bases from J, the junction contained 3 bases not matched to a gene. CDR3 residues: CASSADRANYGYTF. CDR3 bases: TGTGCCAGCAGTGCGGACAGGGCGAACTATGGCTACACCTTC.

The chain uses TRBV12-2 and TRBJ2-3; TRBD2 reflects the table's D call only, with no check against the DNA. TRBV12-2 is annotated as a pseudogene. The CDR3 has 14 amino acids. CDR3 coding DNA: TGTGCAAGTCGCTCCGGGACTCCGGGGGAAACGCAGTATTTT. It encodes CASRSGTPGETQYF.

The chain combines TRBV29-1 with TRBJ1-6, with D hard to call. V shed 3 bases and J shed 9 bases, with 15 bases lying between them. This CDR3 region has 14 residues. Germline V gene lookup returns CDR1 SQVTM and CDR2 ANQGSEA. The CDR3 DNA reads TGCAGCGTTGATGGCGGTGCCCTTGGTTCACCCCTCCACTTT. Its translation is CSVDGGALGSPLHF.

V is TRBV27 and J is TRBJ2-5, with D uncertain. This CDR3 contains 15 residues. V gave up 3 bases and J gave up 3 bases, with 14 bases separating them. The germline gives CDR1 MNHEY, CDR2 SMNVEV (reference sequence). CDR3 DNA: TGTGCCAGCAGTTTCAACCCGGGTCAAAAAGAGACCCAGTACTTC. It translates to CASSFNPGQKETQYF.

V is TRBV7-2 and J is TRBJ2-5; D remains unclear. The CDR3 sequence is 13 residues long. Germline V gene sequence: CDR1 SGHTA, CDR2 FQGNSA. V lost 4 bases to trimming and J lost 5 bases, with 11 bases between them. CDR3 DNA: TGTGCCAGCAGCTATGGCAGGTTTGAGACCCAGTACTTC. It translates to CASSYGRFETQYF.

The CDR3 here is CASSGTSGSLVGTQYF. The CDR3 bases are TGTGCCAGCAGCGGGACTAGCGGGAGTTTAGTCGGTACGCAGTATTTT. This chain uses TRBV5-6 with TRBJ2-3; 14 bases are a match to TRBD2. The V gene's germline CDR1 is SGHDT and CDR2 YYEEEE. The CDR3 consists of 16 residues. The ends lost 4 bases at V and 8 bases at J; junction bases unmatched: 9. Drawing the rest from reference TRBV5-6 and TRBJ2-3, the complete variable domain is DAGVTQSPTHLIKTRGQQVTLRCSPKSGHDTVSWYQQALGQGPQFIFQYYEEEERQRGNFPDRFSGHQFPNYSSELNVNALLLGDSALYLCASSGTSGSLVGTQYFGPGTRLTVL.

This chain links TRBV19 with TRBJ1-1; the D is unclear. The germline V gene has CDR1 LNHDA and CDR2 SQIVND (reference sequence). V was pared by 10 bases and J by 1 base, with 22 bases between. The length of the CDR3 is 16 residues. CDR3 sequence: CATGLGSRSTNTEAFF. CDR3 DNA: TGTGCCACCGGCTTGGGGAGTCGAAGTACGAACACTGAAGCTTTCTTT. Full variable domain (remainder filled in from reference TRBV19 and TRBJ1-1): DGGITQSPKYLFRKEGQNVTLSCEQNLNHDAMYWYRQDPGQGLRLIYYSQIVNDFQKGDIAEGYSVSREKKESFPLTVTSAQKNPTAFYLCATGLGSRSTNTEAFFGQGTRLTVV.